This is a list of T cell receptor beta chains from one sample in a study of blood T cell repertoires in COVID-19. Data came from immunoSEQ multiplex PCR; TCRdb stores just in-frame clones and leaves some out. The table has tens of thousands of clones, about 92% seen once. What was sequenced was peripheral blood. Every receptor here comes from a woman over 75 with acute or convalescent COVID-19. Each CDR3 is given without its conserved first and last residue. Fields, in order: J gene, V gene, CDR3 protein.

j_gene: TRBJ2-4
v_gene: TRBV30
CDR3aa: AWSVPTGGENIQY

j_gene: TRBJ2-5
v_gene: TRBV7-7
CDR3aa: ASSLRQGVGQETQY

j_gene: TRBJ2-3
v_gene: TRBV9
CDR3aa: ASSVGVGGSTDTQY

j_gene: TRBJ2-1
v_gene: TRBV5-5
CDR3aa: ASSSYNEQF

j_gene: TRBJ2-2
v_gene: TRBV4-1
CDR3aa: ASSQGDRNTGELF

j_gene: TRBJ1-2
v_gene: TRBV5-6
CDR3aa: ASSLGVLGYT

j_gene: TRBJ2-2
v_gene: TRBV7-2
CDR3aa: ASSLAWGGITGELF

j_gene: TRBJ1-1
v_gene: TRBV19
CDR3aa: ASRDPGNTEAF

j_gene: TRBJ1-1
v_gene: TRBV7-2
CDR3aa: ASSFPGVTEAF

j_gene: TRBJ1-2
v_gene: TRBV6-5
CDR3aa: ASSYSSGVGVYGYT

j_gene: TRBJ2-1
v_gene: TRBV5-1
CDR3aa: ASKETGFDEQF

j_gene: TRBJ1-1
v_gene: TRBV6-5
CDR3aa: ASSYSRNTEAF

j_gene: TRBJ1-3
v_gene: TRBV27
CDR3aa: ASSLSPPWSGNTIY

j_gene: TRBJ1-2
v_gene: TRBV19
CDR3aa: ASSISGSGYT

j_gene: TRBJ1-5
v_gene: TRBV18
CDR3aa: ASSLTIGTSSNQPQH

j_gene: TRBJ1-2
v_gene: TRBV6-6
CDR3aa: ATNGGASLNYGYT

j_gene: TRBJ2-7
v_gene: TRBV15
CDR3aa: ATSRDIGAYEQY

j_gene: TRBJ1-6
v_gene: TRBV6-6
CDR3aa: ASSRDRALSPLH

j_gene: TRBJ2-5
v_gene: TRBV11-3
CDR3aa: ASSLETSGGRAGTQY

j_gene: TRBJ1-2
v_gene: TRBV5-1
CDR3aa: ASSSDSYGYT

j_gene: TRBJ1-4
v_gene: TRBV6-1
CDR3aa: ASSEGTAEKLF

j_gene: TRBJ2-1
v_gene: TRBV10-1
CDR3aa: ASSPGQASYNEQF

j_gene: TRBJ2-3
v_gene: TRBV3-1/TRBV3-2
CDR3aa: ASSQASREDTQY

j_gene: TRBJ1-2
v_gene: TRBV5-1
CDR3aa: ASSSDAAGYT

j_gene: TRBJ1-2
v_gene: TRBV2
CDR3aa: ASSDPGTGKFGGYT

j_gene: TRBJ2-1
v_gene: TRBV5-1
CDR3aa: ASSLSSGGYNEQF

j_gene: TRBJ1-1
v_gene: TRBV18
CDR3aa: ASSPRQGAEAF

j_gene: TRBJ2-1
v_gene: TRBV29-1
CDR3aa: SVVSYNEQF

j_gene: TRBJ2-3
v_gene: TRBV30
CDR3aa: AWTGGRITDTQY

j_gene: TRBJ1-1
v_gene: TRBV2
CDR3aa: ASSEEQNTEAF

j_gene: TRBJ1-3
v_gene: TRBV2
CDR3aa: ASRESGVLRNTIY

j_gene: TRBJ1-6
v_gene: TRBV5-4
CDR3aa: ASSQPGNSPLH

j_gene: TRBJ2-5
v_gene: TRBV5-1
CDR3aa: ASSLESGRLQETQY

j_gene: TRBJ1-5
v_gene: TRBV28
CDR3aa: ASSLFGQGGLSNQPQH

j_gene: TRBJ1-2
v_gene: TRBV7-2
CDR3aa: ASSRGGVYNYGYT

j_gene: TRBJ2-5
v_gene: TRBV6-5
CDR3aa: ASRLAGGGETQY

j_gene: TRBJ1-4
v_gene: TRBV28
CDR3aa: ASSGDRREKLF

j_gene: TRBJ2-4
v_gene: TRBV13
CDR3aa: ASSLESGGAENIQY

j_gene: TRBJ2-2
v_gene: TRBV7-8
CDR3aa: ASSTTGTNTGELF

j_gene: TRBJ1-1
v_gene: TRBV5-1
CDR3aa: ASSTGPRMNTEAF

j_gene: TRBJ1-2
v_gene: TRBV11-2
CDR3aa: ASSLGTGGNYGYT

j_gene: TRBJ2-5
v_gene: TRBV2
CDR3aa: ASIREWGGQETQY